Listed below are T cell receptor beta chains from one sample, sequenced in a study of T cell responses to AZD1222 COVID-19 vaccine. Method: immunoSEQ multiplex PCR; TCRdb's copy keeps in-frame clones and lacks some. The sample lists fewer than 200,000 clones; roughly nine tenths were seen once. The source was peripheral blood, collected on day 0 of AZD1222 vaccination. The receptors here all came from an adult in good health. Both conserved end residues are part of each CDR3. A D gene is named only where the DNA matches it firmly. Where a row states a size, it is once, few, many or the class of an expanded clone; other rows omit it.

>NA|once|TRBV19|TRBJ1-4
CASRAGWNEKLFF
TGTGCCAGTAGGGCCGGGTGGAATGAAAAACTGTTTTTT
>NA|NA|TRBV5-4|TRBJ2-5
CASSAPDNSAAQYF
TGTGCCAGCAGCGCCCCAGACAATTCTGCGGCCCAGTACTTC
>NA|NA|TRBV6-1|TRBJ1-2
CASSDWTAADYGYTF
TGTGCCAGCAGTGATTGGACAGCGGCTGACTATGGCTACACCTTC
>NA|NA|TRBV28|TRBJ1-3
CAGSLVLNSGNTIYF
TGTGCCGGCAGTTTAGTATTGAACTCTGGAAACACCATATATTTT
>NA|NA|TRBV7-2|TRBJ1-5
CASSLVTSGQPQHF
TGTGCCAGCAGCTTAGTCACTTCGGGACAGCCCCAGCATTTT
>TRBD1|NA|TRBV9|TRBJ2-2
CASSGRDRVSGELFF
TGTGCCAGCAGCGGCCGGGACAGGGTGAGCGGGGAGCTGTTTTTT
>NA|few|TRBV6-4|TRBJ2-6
CASSDSSSGANVLTF
TGTGCCAGCAGTGACTCTAGCTCTGGGGCCAACGTCCTGACTTTC
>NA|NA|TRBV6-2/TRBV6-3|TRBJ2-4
CASSVGLPGAKNIQYF
TGTGCCAGCAGTGTGGGACTCCCTGGGGCCAAAAACATTCAGTACTTC
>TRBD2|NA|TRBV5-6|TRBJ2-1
CASSGTSGSTYNEQFF
TGTGCCAGCAGCGGCACTAGCGGGAGTACCTACAATGAGCAGTTCTTC
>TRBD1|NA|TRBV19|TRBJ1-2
CASSILRQGGGYTF
TGTGCCAGTAGTATACTCCGACAGGGCGGTGGCTACACCTTC
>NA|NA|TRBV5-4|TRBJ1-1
CASSLGGFGETEAFF
TGTGCCAGCAGCTTGGGTGGGTTTGGGGAAACAGAAGCTTTCTTT
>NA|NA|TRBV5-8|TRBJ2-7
CASSLAGQDYF
TGTGCCAGCAGCTTGGCAGGGCAGGACTACTTC